Listed below are T cell receptor beta chains from one sample, sequenced in a study of blood T cell repertoires in COVID-19. The assay was immunoSEQ multiplex PCR, and TCRdb's table has in-frame clones only and misses some. The data contain about 670,000 clones, approximately 90% of them singletons. Sequencing was carried out using peripheral blood. The receptors were sampled from a woman in her late teens or twenties with acute or convalescent COVID-19. The CDR3 runs from the conserved cysteine through the conserved F or W. Only some rows state a clone size, as once, few, many or a class for expanded clones.

.	TRBJ2-3	TRBV5-1	CASSSRTGSTDTQYF
once	TRBJ2-3	TRBV30	CAWTPERFSLADTQYF
.	TRBJ1-3	TRBV7-2	CASSLQAGLGNTIYF
.	TRBJ1-2	TRBV29-1	CSVDGAGLYGYTF
.	TRBJ2-3	TRBV2	CASTDPRTSGGTDTQYF
.	TRBJ2-1	TRBV15	CATSRDRSAVNEQFF
once	TRBJ2-7	TRBV12-3/TRBV12-4	CASSLEQGYEQYF
.	TRBJ1-2	TRBV27	CASSLKRDWGRFPYGYTF
.	TRBJ2-1	TRBV3-1/TRBV3-2	CASSQLAGVYNEQFF
.	TRBJ2-7	TRBV30	CAWSIASYEQYF
.	TRBJ1-1	TRBV28	CASGPDTEAFF
.	TRBJ1-5	TRBV12-3/TRBV12-4	CASSKVQGQPQHF
once	TRBJ2-7	TRBV5-8	CASSRTGYAYEQYF
.	TRBJ1-1	TRBV24-1	CATRQGPLNTEAFF
few	TRBJ1-2	TRBV25-1	CASSEKTGPYGYTF
.	TRBJ1-5	TRBV27	CASSPGTTSQPQHF
.	TRBJ2-2	TRBV7-2	CASSLVLGGTGELFF
.	TRBJ1-6	TRBV14	CASSQTGIIYNSPLHF
once	TRBJ2-7	TRBV12-3/TRBV12-4	CASRSGETYEQYF
.	TRBJ1-2	TRBV10-1	CASSESGRDKPYGYTF
.	TRBJ2-3	TRBV2	CASKLAGATDTQYF
.	TRBJ1-1	TRBV11-1	CASRPYRGRGEAFF
.	TRBJ1-2	TRBV24-1	CATSVGAGYGYTF
.	TRBJ2-5	TRBV5-6	CASSAGTGLLYF
.	TRBJ2-3	TRBV7-9	CASSPQGGASSTDTQYF
.	TRBJ1-5	TRBV19	CASSFGTGVNQPQHF
few	TRBJ2-1	TRBV5-6	CASSPRTSGGAYNEQFF
.	TRBJ1-1	TRBV3-1/TRBV3-2	CASSQSGGGTEAFF
.	TRBJ1-5	TRBV6-5	CASSDNWGNQPQHF
.	TRBJ1-1	TRBV6-1	CASSEAPGGRAFF
.	TRBJ1-2	TRBV4-3	CASSQGVYGYTF
.	TRBJ2-1	TRBV5-1	CASSFREAGETNEQFF
.	TRBJ1-1	TRBV11-2	CASSFGQGGTEAFF
.	TRBJ1-2	TRBV6-5	CASSRQGVRGDGYTF
.	TRBJ1-1	TRBV28	CASRPAAPTGIEAFF
few	TRBJ2-7	TRBV27	CASRDRGTYEQYF
.	TRBJ1-2	TRBV12-3/TRBV12-4	CASRGQGGGYTF
.	TRBJ1-1	TRBV4-1	CASSLGQVNTEAFF
.	TRBJ2-5	TRBV7-8	CASSLAGLAEQETQYF
.	TRBJ2-7	TRBV10-3	CAISDLDIYEQYF
.	TRBJ2-2	TRBV7-2	CASSLLSGGTGELFF
once	TRBJ1-3	TRBV29-1	CSVVWQGYSGNTIYF
few	TRBJ2-1	TRBV6-5	CASTPFPGLNNEQFF
.	TRBJ1-2	TRBV10-3	CAIRPGTGDGYTF
.	TRBJ2-2	TRBV6-5	CASSYGGGTVELFF
.	TRBJ1-4	TRBV3-1/TRBV3-2	CASSQGSGLYKRNEKLFF
.	TRBJ2-5	TRBV5-4	CASSLEGFRLQNLQETQYF
.	TRBJ1-2	TRBV7-3	CASSLRGAHYGYTF
.	TRBJ1-1	TRBV3-1/TRBV3-2	CASSPWAANTEAFF
.	TRBJ2-1	TRBV29-1	CSVEDPGGLYNEQFF
.	TRBJ1-2	TRBV30	CAWTDPGGYGYTF
.	TRBJ1-1	TRBV19	CASLIPGQGRHEAFF
.	TRBJ1-1	TRBV29-1	CSVGQGKDAFF
.	TRBJ1-2	TRBV19	CASRDANGVANYGYTF
few	TRBJ1-4	TRBV5-1	CASSLKLGSEKLFF
.	TRBJ1-2	TRBV9	CASTREDYGYTF
.	TRBJ1-2	TRBV25-1	CASRDRGSYGYTF
.	TRBJ1-4	TRBV19	CASSIGGQQNEKLFF
.	TRBJ1-5	TRBV7-9	CASSPGTQVVPQHF